This TCR beta chain is drawn from a study of blood T cells in healthy people across ages. At the level of the study: Template switching recovered approximately one barcoded beta molecule for every two T cells.

After removal of 2 bases from V and 3 bases from J, the junction contained 16 bases not matched to a gene. The length of the CDR3 is 20 residues. CDR1 is MNHEY, CDR2 SVGAGI, per germline. Notes on the study in general: Greater diversity and more naive CD4+ cells were seen in long-lived donors than in aged donors. Donor CMV status, an unknown factor, possibly confounded changes in expanded clonotypes.

Using a J-beta primer mix together with a sample-barcoded 5' primer, a second PCR was run for about 6 to 11 cycles. Through a template-switch adaptor with 12 random nucleotides, each cDNA molecule received a tag. Via MiXCR, TCRdb re-called the 5' RACE reads, giving one row per CDR3 protein. Seen here are fewer than 2,000,000 distinct CDR3 sequences, 30% to 40% observed once, and the top ten hold approximately 10%. Concerning this clonotype: What it binds is not known.

This chain links TRBV6-5 with TRBJ2-4, with 10 bases fitting TRBD2. Sequencing input: blood. The receptor was isolated from a woman aged 25 to 39 in good health. CDR3 nucleotide sequence: TGTGCCAGCAGTTACACTTTAGCGGGAGGTCCCCCGAGAGTCAAAAACATTCAGTACTTC. It codes for CASSYTLAGGPPRVKNIQYF.